The entry below describes one T cell receptor (beta chain). The antigen remains unidentified. There are 14 residues in the CDR3. Trimming removed 6 bases from V and 0 bases from J, with 11 bases in between. Germline CDR1 and CDR2: SGHAT and FQNNGV. Survey resolution used two replicates of about 200 ng, totaling about 400 ng DNA. The data were produced by immunoSEQ multiplex PCR, yet TCRdb's version contains in-frame clones alone and is incomplete. The data hold 5,000 to 7,000 clones, with 75% to 90% observed a single time. The data stem from a study of hypomethylating agent response in myelodysplastic syndrome. Study summary: Six patients responded with complete response or hematologic improvement; roughly five did not. Study-wide points: Non-responders showed more contracted clonotypes post-treatment, while responders showed more novel ones. Only roughly 10 patients were analyzed in this small cohort.

The sample in question was bone marrow, obtained before or after starting hypomethylating agent treatment for myelodysplastic syndrome (not recorded which). The receptor was derived from a human donor with myelodysplastic syndrome. V and J are TRBV11-2 and TRBJ1-1; D is ambiguous. The CDR3 spells CASSSGRVNTEAFF. CDR3 sequence (DNA): TGTGCCAGCAGTTCCGGACGGGTGAACACTGAAGCTTTCTTT.